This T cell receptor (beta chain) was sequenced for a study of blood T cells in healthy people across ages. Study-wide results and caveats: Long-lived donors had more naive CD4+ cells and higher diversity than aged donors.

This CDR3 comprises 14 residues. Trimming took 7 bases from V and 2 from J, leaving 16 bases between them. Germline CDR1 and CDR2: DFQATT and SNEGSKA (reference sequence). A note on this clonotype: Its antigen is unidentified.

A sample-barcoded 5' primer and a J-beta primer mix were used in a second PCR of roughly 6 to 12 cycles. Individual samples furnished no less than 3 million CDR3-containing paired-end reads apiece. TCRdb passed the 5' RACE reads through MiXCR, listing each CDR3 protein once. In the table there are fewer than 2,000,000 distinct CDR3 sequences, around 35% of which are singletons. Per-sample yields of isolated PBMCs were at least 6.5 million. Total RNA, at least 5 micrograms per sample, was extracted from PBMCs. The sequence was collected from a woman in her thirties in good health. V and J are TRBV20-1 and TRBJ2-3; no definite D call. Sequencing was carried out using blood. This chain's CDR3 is CSVYGGSHTDTQYF. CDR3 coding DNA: TGCAGTGTGTATGGCGGTAGCCACACAGATACGCAGTATTTT.